This paragraph covers one TCR beta chain sequence. The data stem from a study of blood T cell repertoires in COVID-19. With V trimmed by 6 bases and J by 1 base, 4 bases remained unmatched. Germline V gene sequence: CDR1 MNHEY, CDR2 SVGAGI. The CDR3 runs to 14 residues. Clones were sequenced by immunoSEQ multiplex PCR, and TCRdb holds only the in-frame ones, with some missing. The top ten clones hold 4% to 6% of a sample with 200,000 to 300,000 clones, about 82% of them seen once. This clonotype was sampled from a man aged 50 to 59 with COVID-19, enrolled during active disease. Sample: peripheral blood. The gene calls are TRBV6-5 and TRBJ1-1; 8 bases align to TRBD1. The CDR3 protein is CASSWTGKNTEAFF. The CDR3 bases are TGTGCCAGCAGCTGGACAGGGAAGAACACTGAAGCTTTCTTT.